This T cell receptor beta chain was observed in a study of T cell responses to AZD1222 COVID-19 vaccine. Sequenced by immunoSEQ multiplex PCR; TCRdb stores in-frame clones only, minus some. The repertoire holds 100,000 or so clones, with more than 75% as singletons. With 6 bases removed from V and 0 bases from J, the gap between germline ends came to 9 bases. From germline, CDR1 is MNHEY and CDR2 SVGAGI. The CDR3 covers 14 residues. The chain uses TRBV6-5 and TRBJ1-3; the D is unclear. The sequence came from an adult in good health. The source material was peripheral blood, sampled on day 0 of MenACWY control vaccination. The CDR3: CASRGSRSGNTIYF. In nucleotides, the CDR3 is TGTGCCAGCAGGGGCAGTCGCTCTGGAAACACCATATATTTT.